The subject of this entry is one T cell receptor (beta chain). Per the authors' pipeline: Amplification from reference gene primers served as the basis for estimated nucleated cell counts. Assay used: immunoSEQ multiplex PCR; TCRdb lists only in-frame clones, some missing. V, J and clone size are those of that table, while D and trimming were read from the DNA. The table records 250,000 to 350,000 clones, 90% of them present only once. This record belongs to a study of blood T cell repertoires in COVID-19. Study information: The United States, Italy and Spain supplied acute and convalescent COVID-19 samples.

The clonotype originates from a man in his 60s who had recovered from COVID-19. The sequenced sample was PBMCs or T cells enriched from blood (not recorded which).

CDR3 nucleotides: TGCAGCGTTGACGGGGGCGGGGGATCCTACAATGAGCAGTTCTTC. Protein product: CSVDGGGGSYNEQFF. The chain carries TRBV29-1 and TRBJ2-1, with D maybe TRBD2 (7 bases). V was trimmed by 3 bases and J by 1 base, leaving 13 bases between them. The CDR3 is 15 residues long. In germline, CDR1 is SQVTM, CDR2 ANQGSEA.